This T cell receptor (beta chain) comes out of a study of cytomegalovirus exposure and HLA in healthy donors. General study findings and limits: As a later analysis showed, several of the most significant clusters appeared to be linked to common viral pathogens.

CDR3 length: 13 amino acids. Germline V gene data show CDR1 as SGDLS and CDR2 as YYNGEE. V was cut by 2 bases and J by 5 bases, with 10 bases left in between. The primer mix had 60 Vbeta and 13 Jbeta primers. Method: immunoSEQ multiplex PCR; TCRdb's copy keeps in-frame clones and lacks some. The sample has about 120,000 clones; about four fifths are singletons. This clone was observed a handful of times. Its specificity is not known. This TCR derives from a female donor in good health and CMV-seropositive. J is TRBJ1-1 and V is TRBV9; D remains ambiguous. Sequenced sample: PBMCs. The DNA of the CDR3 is TGTGCCAGCAGCGTCACCTTTCAGACTGAAGCTTTCTTT. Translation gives CASSVTFQTEAFF.